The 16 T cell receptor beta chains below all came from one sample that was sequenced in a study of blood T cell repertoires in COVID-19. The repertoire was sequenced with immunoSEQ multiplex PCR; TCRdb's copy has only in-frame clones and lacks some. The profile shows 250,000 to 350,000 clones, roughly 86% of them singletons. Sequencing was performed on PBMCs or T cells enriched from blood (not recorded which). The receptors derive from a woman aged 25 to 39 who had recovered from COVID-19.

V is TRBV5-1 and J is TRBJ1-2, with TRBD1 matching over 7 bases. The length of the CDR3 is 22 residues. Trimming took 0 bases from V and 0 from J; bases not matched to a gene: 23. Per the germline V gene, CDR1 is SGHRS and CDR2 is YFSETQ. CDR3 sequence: CASSLVGLGTGDFIGPNYGYTF. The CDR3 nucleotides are TGCGCCAGCAGCTTGGTCGGTTTAGGAACAGGGGATTTTATTGGGCCTAACTATGGCTACACCTTC. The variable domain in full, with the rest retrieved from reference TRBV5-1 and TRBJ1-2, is KAGVTQTPRYLIKTRGQQVTLSCSPISGHRSVSWYQQTPGQGLQFLFEYFSETQRNKGNFPGRFSGRQFSNSRSEMNVSTLELGDSALYLCASSLVGLGTGDFIGPNYGYTFGSGTRLTVV.

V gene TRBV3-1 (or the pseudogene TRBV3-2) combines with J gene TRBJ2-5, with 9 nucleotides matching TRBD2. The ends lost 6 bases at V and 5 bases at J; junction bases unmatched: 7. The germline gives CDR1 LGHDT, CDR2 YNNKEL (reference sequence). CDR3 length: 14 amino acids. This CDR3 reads CASRRREGHETQYF. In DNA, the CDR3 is TGTGCCAGCAGACGGCGGGAGGGCCACGAGACCCAGTACTTC.

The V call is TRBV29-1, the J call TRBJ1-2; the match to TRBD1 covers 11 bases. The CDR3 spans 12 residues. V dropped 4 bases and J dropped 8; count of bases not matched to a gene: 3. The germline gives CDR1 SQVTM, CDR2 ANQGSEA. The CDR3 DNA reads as TGCAGCGTTGGGGACAGGGGGTACGGCTACACCTTC. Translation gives CSVGDRGYGYTF.

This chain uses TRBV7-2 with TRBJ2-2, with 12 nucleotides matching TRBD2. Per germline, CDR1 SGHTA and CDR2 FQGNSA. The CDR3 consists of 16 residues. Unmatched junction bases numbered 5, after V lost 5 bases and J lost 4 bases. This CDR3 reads CASSRGLAGLTGELFF. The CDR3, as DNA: TGTGCCAGCAGCCGCGGACTAGCGGGACTCACCGGGGAGCTGTTTTTT.

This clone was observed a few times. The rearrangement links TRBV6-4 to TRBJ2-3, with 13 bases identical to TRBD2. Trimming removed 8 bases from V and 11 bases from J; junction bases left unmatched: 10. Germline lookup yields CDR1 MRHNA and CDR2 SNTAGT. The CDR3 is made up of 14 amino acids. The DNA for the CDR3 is TGTGCCAGCTCACCCCAACTAGCGGGAGGGGGGCAGTATTTT. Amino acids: CASSPQLAGGGQYF.

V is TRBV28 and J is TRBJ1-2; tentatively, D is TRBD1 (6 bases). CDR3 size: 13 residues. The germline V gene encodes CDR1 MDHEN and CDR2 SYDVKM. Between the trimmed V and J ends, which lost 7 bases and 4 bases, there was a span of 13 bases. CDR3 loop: CASTGKGGYGYTF. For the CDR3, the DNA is TGTGCCAGCACAGGGAAAGGGGGCTATGGCTACACCTTC.

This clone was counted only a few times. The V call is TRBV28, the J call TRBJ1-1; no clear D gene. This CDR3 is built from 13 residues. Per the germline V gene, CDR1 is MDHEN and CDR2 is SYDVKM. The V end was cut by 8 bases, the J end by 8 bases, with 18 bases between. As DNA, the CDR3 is TGTGCCAGCCTACCCGAGACTGAAGCCGAAGCTTTCTTT. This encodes CASLPETEAEAFF.

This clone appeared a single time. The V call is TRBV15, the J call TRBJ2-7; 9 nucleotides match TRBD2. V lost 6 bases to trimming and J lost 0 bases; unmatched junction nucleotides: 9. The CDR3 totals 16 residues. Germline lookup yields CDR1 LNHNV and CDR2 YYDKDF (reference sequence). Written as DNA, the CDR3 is TGTGCCACCAGATCGACTAGCGGCAAAAGCTCCTACGAGCAGTACTTC. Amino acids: CATRSTSGKSSYEQYF.

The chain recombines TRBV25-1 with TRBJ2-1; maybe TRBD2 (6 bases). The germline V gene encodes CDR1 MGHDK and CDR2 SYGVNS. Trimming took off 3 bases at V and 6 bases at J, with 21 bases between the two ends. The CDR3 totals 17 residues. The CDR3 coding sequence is TGTGCCAGCAGTGACTTTACAGCGGGCCGGAGTGGCAATGAGCAGTTCTTC. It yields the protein CASSDFTAGRSGNEQFF.

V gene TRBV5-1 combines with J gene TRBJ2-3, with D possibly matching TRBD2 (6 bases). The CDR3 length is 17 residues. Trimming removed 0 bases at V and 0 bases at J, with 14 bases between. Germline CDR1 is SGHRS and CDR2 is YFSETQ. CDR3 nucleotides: TGCGCCAGCAGCTTGGAGGGCGCGGGGTCTAGCACAGATACGCAGTATTTT. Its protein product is CASSLEGAGSSTDTQYF.

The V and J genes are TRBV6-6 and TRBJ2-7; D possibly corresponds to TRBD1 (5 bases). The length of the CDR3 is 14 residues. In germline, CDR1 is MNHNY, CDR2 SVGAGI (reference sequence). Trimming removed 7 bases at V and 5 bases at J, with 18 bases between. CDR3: CASTSGQGIHEQYF. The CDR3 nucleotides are TGTGCCAGCACCTCCGGACAAGGGATCCACGAGCAGTACTTC.

CDR3 bases: TGTGCCAGCAGCTTTCCAGAACAGGGGGAAGCTCCCTACGAGCAGTACTTC. This translates into CASSFPEQGEAPYEQYF. The V and J genes are TRBV7-9 and TRBJ2-7, with 8 bases fitting TRBD1. Germline V gene data show CDR1 as SEHNR and CDR2 as FQNEAQ (reference sequence). This CDR3 is built from 17 residues. V lost 3 bases to trimming and J lost 2 bases; unmatched junction nucleotides: 12.

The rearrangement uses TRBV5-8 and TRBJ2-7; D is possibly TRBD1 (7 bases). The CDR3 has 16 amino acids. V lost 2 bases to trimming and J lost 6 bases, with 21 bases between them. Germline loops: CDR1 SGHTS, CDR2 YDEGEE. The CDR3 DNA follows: TGTGCCAGCAGCTTCCCGGACCTGGACAGGAGGGGCGAGCAGTACTTC. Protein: CASSFPDLDRRGEQYF.

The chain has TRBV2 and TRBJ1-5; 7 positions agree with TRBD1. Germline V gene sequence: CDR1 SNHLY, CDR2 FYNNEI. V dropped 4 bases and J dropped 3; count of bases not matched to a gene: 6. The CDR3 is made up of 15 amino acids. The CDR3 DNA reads TGTGCCAGCAGTGGACGGGGACAGATCAATCAGCCCCAGCATTTT. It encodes CASSGRGQINQPQHF.

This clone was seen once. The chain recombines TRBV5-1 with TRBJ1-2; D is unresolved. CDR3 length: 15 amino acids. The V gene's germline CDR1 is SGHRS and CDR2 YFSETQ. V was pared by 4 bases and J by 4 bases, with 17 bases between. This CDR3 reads CASSAISHDSYGYTF. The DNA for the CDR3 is TGCGCCAGCAGCGCAATCAGTCACGATTCCTATGGCTACACCTTC.

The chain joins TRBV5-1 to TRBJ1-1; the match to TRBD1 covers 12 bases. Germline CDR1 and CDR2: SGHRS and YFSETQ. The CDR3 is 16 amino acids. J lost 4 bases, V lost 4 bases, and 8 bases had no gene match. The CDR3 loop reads CASSPGTGGLGTEAFF. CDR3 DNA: TGCGCCAGCAGCCCAGGGACAGGGGGCCTGGGCACTGAAGCTTTCTTT.